Detailed here is one T cell receptor beta chain. Its antigen is not known. The PCR contained 60 Vbeta and 13 Jbeta primers. Libraries were prepared by immunoSEQ multiplex PCR; TCRdb keeps only in-frame clonotypes and omits some of them. The sample includes more than 85,000 clones, about 60% of them seen just once. The data belong to a study of cytomegalovirus exposure and HLA in healthy donors. Findings and limits, study-wide: Three of the chains that were CMV-associated were confirmed in vitro to be specific for CMV antigens.

Sequencing was done on a sample of PBMCs. The receptor comes from a human donor in good health.

CDR3 protein: CASSLRTGSTDTQYF. The CDR3 DNA is TGCGCCAGCAGCTTGAGGACAGGGAGCACAGATACGCAGTATTTT. The V gene is TRBV5-1, the J gene TRBJ2-3; 8 bases align to TRBD1. This CDR3 has 15 amino acids. With V trimmed by 1 base and J by 0 bases, 1 base remained unmatched. In germline, CDR1 is SGHRS, CDR2 YFSETQ.